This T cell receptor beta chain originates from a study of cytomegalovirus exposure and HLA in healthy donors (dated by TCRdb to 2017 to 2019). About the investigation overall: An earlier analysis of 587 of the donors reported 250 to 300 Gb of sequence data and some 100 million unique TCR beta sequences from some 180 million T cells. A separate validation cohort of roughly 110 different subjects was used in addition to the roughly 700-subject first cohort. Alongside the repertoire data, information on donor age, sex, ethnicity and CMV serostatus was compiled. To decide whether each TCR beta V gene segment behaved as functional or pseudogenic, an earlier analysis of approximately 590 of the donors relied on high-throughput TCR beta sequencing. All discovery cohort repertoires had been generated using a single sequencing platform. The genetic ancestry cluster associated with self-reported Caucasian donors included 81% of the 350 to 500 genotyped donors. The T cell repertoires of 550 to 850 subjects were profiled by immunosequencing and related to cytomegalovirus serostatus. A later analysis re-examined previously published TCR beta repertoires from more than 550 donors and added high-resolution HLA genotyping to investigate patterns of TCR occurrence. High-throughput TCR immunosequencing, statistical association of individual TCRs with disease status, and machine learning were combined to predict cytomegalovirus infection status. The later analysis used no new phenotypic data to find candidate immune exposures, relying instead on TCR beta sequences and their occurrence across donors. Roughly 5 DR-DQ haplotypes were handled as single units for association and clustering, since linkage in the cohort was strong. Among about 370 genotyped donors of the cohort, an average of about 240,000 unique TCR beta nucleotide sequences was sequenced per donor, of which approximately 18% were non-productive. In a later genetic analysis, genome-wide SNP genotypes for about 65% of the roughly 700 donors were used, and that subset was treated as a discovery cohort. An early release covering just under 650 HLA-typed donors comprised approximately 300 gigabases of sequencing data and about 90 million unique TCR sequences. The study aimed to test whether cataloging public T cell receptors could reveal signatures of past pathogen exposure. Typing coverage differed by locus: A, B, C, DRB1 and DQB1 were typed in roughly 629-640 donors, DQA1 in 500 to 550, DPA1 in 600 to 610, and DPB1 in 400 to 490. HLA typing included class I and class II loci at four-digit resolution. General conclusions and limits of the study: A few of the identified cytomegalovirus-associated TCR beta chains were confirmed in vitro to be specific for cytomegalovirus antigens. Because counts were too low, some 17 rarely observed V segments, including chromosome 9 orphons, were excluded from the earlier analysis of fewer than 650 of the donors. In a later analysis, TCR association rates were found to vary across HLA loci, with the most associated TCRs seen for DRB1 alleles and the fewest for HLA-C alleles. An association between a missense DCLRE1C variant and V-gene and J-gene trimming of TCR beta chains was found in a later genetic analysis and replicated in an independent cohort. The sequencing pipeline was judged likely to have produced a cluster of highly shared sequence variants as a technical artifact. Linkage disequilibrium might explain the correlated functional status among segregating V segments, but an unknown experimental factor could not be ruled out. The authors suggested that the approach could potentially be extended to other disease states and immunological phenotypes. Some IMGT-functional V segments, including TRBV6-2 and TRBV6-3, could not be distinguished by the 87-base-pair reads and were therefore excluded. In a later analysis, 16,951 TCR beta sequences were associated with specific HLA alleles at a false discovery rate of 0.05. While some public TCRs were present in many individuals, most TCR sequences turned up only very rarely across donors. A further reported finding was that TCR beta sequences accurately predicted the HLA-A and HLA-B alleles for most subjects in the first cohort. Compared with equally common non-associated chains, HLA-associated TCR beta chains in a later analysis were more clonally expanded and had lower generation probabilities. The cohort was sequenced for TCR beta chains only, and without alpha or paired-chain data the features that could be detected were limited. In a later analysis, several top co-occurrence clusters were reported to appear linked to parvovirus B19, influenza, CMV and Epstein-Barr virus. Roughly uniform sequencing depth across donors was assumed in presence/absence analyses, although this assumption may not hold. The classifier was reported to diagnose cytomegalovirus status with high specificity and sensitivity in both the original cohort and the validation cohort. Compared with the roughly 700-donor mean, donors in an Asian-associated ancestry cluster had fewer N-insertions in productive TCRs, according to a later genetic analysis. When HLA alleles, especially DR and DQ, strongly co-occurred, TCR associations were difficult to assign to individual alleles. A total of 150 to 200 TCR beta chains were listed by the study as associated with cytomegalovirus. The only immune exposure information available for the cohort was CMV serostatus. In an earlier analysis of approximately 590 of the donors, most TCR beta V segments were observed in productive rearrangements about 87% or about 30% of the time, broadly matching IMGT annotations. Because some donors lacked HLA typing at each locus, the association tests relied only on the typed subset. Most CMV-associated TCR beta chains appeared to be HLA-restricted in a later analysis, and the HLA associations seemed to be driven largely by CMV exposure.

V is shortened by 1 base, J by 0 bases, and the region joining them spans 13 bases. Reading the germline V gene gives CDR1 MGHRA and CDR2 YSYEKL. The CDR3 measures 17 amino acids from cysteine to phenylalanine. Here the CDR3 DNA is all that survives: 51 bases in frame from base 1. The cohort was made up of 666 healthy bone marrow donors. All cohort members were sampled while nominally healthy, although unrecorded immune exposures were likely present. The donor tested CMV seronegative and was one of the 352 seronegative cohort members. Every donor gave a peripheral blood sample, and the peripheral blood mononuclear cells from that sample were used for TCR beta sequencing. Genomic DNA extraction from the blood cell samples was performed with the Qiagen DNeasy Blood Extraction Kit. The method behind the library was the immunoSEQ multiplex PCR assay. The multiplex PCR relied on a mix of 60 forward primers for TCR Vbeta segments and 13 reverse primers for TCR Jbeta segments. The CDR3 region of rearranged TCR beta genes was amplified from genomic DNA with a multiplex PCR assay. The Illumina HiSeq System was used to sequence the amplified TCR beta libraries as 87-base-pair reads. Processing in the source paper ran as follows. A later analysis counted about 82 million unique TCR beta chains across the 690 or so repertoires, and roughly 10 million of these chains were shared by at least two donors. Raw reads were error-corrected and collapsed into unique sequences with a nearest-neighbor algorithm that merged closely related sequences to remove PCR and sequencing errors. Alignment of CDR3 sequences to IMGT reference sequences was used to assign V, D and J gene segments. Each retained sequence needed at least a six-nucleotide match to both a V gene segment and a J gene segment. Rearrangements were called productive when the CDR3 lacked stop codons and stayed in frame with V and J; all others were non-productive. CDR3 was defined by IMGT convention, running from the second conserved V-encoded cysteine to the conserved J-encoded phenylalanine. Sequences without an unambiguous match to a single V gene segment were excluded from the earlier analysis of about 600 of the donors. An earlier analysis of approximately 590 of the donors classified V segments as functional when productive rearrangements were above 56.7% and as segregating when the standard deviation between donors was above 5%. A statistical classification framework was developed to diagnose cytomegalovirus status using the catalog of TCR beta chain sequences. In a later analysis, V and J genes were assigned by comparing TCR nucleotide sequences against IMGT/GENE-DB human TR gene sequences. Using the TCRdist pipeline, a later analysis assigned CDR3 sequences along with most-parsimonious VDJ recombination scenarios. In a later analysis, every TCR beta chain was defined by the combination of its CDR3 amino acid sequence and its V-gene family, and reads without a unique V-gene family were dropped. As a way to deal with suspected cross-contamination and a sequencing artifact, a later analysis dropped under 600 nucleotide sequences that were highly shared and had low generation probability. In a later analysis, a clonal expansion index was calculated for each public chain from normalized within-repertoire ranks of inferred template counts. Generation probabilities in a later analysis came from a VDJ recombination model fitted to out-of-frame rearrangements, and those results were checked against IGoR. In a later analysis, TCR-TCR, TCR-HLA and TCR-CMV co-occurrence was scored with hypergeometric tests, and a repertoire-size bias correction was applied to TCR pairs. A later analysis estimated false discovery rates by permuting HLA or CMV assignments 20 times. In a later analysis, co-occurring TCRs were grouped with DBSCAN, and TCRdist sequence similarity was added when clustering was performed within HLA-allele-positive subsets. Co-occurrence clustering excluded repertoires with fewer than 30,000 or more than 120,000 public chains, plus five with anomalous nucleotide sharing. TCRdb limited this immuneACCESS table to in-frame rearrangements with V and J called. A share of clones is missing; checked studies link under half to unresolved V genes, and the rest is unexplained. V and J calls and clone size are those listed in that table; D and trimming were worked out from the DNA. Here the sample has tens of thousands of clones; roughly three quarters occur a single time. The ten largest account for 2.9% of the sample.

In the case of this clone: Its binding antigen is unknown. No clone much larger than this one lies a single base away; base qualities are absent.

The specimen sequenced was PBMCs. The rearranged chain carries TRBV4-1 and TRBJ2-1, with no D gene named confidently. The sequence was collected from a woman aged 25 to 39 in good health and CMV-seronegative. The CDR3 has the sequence CASSQGGAYSSYNEQFF. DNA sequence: TGCGCCAGCAGCCAAGGTGGTGCTTATAGCTCCTACAATGAGCAGTTCTTC.